Listed below are T cell receptor beta chains from one sample, sequenced in a study of blood T cell repertoires in COVID-19. Some clones are missing from TCRdb's copy, which holds only in-frame ones; the method was immunoSEQ multiplex PCR. The repertoire has approximately 480,000 clones, roughly 87% of them found once; the top ten carry about 1%. Input material: peripheral blood. Every receptor here comes from a young man with COVID-19, enrolled during active disease. Both conserved end residues are part of each CDR3. The order of the fields is CDR3 DNA, CDR3 protein, J gene, D gene, clone size, V gene. D genes are given only for firm matches. Expanded clones get a size class; other rows say once, few or many, or leave the size out.

CDR3nt: TGTGCCAGCAGTTTGGACCCCGGGACAGGGGTCTTTCGAACATACAATGAGCAGTTCTTC
CDR3aa: CASSLDPGTGVFRTYNEQFF
j_gene: TRBJ2-1
d_gene: TRBD1
abundance: NA
v_gene: TRBV28

CDR3nt: TGTGCCAGCCGAAGGGACAGGGGGTATGAGCAGTTCTTC
CDR3aa: CASRRDRGYEQFF
j_gene: TRBJ2-1
d_gene: TRBD1
abundance: NA
v_gene: TRBV25-1

CDR3nt: TGTGCCAGCGGCTTTGCGGGAAGCTCCTACGAGCAGTACTTC
CDR3aa: CASGFAGSSYEQYF
j_gene: TRBJ2-7
d_gene: NA
abundance: NA
v_gene: TRBV4-2

CDR3nt: TGTGCCAGCAGTCACAGGACATATTGGGGAGAGCAGTACTTC
CDR3aa: CASSHRTYWGEQYF
j_gene: TRBJ2-7
d_gene: NA
abundance: few
v_gene: TRBV6-5

CDR3nt: TGTGCCAGCAGTTACTCGTTGCCCCGCCGGGGGGATACGCAGTATTTT
CDR3aa: CASSYSLPRRGDTQYF
j_gene: TRBJ2-3
d_gene: NA
abundance: NA
v_gene: TRBV6-2/TRBV6-3

CDR3nt: TGTGCCAGTAGTATAAAGGGCCTCAGGGGATCTGAAGCTTTCTTT
CDR3aa: CASSIKGLRGSEAFF
j_gene: TRBJ1-1
d_gene: NA
abundance: NA
v_gene: TRBV19

CDR3nt: TGTGCCTGGACTCGTGGAGAGGATACGCAGTATTTT
CDR3aa: CAWTRGEDTQYF
j_gene: TRBJ2-3
d_gene: NA
abundance: NA
v_gene: TRBV30

CDR3nt: TGTGCCAGCAGCCGCCGCGGGACTAGCGCGGTTAATGAGCAGTTCTTC
CDR3aa: CASSRRGTSAVNEQFF
j_gene: TRBJ2-1
d_gene: TRBD2
abundance: NA
v_gene: TRBV11-3

CDR3nt: TGTGCCAGCAGTTGGGACTTTAACACCGGGGAGCTGTTTTTT
CDR3aa: CASSWDFNTGELFF
j_gene: TRBJ2-2
d_gene: NA
abundance: NA
v_gene: TRBV5-6

CDR3nt: TGTGCCAGCAGCCAAGATACAGTGGCTAGCGGGGGGTATTCGAGGCAGTATTTT
CDR3aa: CASSQDTVASGGYSRQYF
j_gene: TRBJ2-3
d_gene: TRBD2
abundance: NA
v_gene: TRBV14

CDR3nt: TGTGCCAGCAGCGTAGACGTTGGGCGCAATCAGCCCCAGCATTTT
CDR3aa: CASSVDVGRNQPQHF
j_gene: TRBJ1-5
d_gene: NA
abundance: once
v_gene: TRBV9

CDR3nt: TGTGCCAGCAGTAACAGTTTCTCCTACAATGAGCAGTTCTTC
CDR3aa: CASSNSFSYNEQFF
j_gene: TRBJ2-1
d_gene: NA
abundance: NA
v_gene: TRBV27

CDR3nt: TGTGCCAGCAGCCAAGATCGTGGGACAACTCAAGAGACCCAGTACTTC
CDR3aa: CASSQDRGTTQETQYF
j_gene: TRBJ2-5
d_gene: NA
abundance: NA
v_gene: TRBV4-2

CDR3nt: TGTGCCACCAGTGATTTAGGGCGGGAGGCCCGCACAGATACGCAGTATTTT
CDR3aa: CATSDLGREARTDTQYF
j_gene: TRBJ2-3
d_gene: TRBD2
abundance: NA
v_gene: TRBV24-1

CDR3nt: TGCGCCAGCAGCCATCCAGGGGCTCGAAACACCGGGGAGCTGTTTTTT
CDR3aa: CASSHPGARNTGELFF
j_gene: TRBJ2-2
d_gene: NA
abundance: NA
v_gene: TRBV4-1

CDR3nt: TGTGCCAGCAGCCAAGAACCAGGGGCTTTTACGCAGTATTTT
CDR3aa: CASSQEPGAFTQYF
j_gene: TRBJ2-3
d_gene: NA
abundance: NA
v_gene: TRBV14

CDR3nt: TGTGCCAGCAGCTTAGGGACAGGGGGTCCCCCCGAGCAGTACTTC
CDR3aa: CASSLGTGGPPEQYF
j_gene: TRBJ2-7
d_gene: TRBD1
abundance: NA
v_gene: TRBV5-4

CDR3nt: TGTGCCAGCAGCGCGGGACTAGCGCGCACAGATACGCAGTATTTT
CDR3aa: CASSAGLARTDTQYF
j_gene: TRBJ2-3
d_gene: TRBD2
abundance: NA
v_gene: TRBV4-2

CDR3nt: TGTGCCAGCAGCTTTAGCGGTAGCACAGATACGCAGTATTTT
CDR3aa: CASSFSGSTDTQYF
j_gene: TRBJ2-3
d_gene: NA
abundance: many
v_gene: TRBV12-1

CDR3nt: TGTGCCAGCAGGGGGTCGGGGTTAAATCAGCCCCAGCATTTT
CDR3aa: CASRGSGLNQPQHF
j_gene: TRBJ1-5
d_gene: NA
abundance: once
v_gene: TRBV7-3

CDR3nt: TGTGCCAGCAGTTATCGGGTTTCCGCTCGCGGGGCAACCTACGAGCAGTACTTC
CDR3aa: CASSYRVSARGATYEQYF
j_gene: TRBJ2-7
d_gene: NA
abundance: NA
v_gene: TRBV27

CDR3nt: TGTGCCAGCAGCCAGGGTTGGCTCCCGGGGGCAGATACGCAGTATTTT
CDR3aa: CASSQGWLPGADTQYF
j_gene: TRBJ2-3
d_gene: NA
abundance: NA
v_gene: TRBV4-2

CDR3nt: TGTGCCAGCAGCCCCTCTGGGACAGCTGGCTACACCTTC
CDR3aa: CASSPSGTAGYTF
j_gene: TRBJ1-2
d_gene: TRBD1
abundance: NA
v_gene: TRBV12-3/TRBV12-4

CDR3nt: TGTGCCAGCAGTCCCCATAGATTAAGCGAGCAGTTCTTC
CDR3aa: CASSPHRLSEQFF
j_gene: TRBJ2-1
d_gene: NA
abundance: NA
v_gene: TRBV27

CDR3nt: TGTGCCAGCAGCCCAGGGGGCGGGACTGAAGCTTTCTTT
CDR3aa: CASSPGGGTEAFF
j_gene: TRBJ1-1
d_gene: TRBD1
abundance: NA
v_gene: TRBV3-1/TRBV3-2

CDR3nt: TGTGCCAGCAGCCCGCGGGGGGGCGAATGCTACACCTTC
CDR3aa: CASSPRGGECYTF
j_gene: TRBJ1-2
d_gene: NA
abundance: NA
v_gene: TRBV7-2

CDR3nt: TGCGCCAGCAGCTTGGCACAGGGCGATAATTCACCCCTCCACTTT
CDR3aa: CASSLAQGDNSPLHF
j_gene: TRBJ1-6
d_gene: NA
abundance: NA
v_gene: TRBV5-1

CDR3nt: TGTGCCAGCAGCCGGACAGGGCCCTCCTACGAGCAGTACTTC
CDR3aa: CASSRTGPSYEQYF
j_gene: TRBJ2-7
d_gene: TRBD1
abundance: NA
v_gene: TRBV5-8

CDR3nt: TGTGCCAGCAGCTCCAGGACAGGGGGAACTGAAGCTTTCTTT
CDR3aa: CASSSRTGGTEAFF
j_gene: TRBJ1-1
d_gene: TRBD1
abundance: once
v_gene: TRBV5-8

CDR3nt: TGTGCCAGCAGCCGGGACAAATACTCTGGAAACACCATATATTTT
CDR3aa: CASSRDKYSGNTIYF
j_gene: TRBJ1-3
d_gene: NA
abundance: NA
v_gene: TRBV9

CDR3nt: TGTGCTAGTGGTTTGGTACTAAGTGGTGGGGGGACAGCTAATTCACCCCTCCACTTT
CDR3aa: CASGLVLSGGGTANSPLHF
j_gene: TRBJ1-6
d_gene: TRBD1
abundance: once
v_gene: TRBV12-5

CDR3nt: TGTGCCAGCTCACCTTCGAGGGCCAACGATTTGTATGGCTACACCTTC
CDR3aa: CASSPSRANDLYGYTF
j_gene: TRBJ1-2
d_gene: NA
abundance: NA
v_gene: TRBV18

CDR3nt: TGTGCCAGCAGCTTGGGGTGGGACAGAAGCTACGAGCAGTACTTC
CDR3aa: CASSLGWDRSYEQYF
j_gene: TRBJ2-7
d_gene: TRBD1
abundance: NA
v_gene: TRBV5-5

CDR3nt: TGTGCCAGCAGCCCCCCGGGGCAGGGGGGCACCGGGGAGCTGTTTTTT
CDR3aa: CASSPPGQGGTGELFF
j_gene: TRBJ2-2
d_gene: NA
abundance: NA
v_gene: TRBV5-4

CDR3nt: TGTGCCAGTACCTACAACGACATAAGCAATCAGCCCCAGCATTTT
CDR3aa: CASTYNDISNQPQHF
j_gene: TRBJ1-5
d_gene: NA
abundance: few
v_gene: TRBV19

CDR3nt: TGTGCCAGTAACCATGACAGGGGGTATGAGCAGTTCTTC
CDR3aa: CASNHDRGYEQFF
j_gene: TRBJ2-1
d_gene: TRBD1
abundance: NA
v_gene: TRBV19

CDR3nt: TGTGCCAGCAGTTACAACAGGGCGAACACTGAAGCTTTCTTT
CDR3aa: CASSYNRANTEAFF
j_gene: TRBJ1-1
d_gene: NA
abundance: NA
v_gene: TRBV6-6

CDR3nt: TGTGCCAGCAGCTTGAAATACAGGGAAAGGACAACCTACGAGCAGTACTTC
CDR3aa: CASSLKYRERTTYEQYF
j_gene: TRBJ2-7
d_gene: NA
abundance: NA
v_gene: TRBV5-4

CDR3nt: TGTGCCAGTACGGGGGGCGATTTCTCCTACGAGCAGTACTTC
CDR3aa: CASTGGDFSYEQYF
j_gene: TRBJ2-7
d_gene: NA
abundance: NA
v_gene: TRBV6-5

CDR3nt: TGTGCCAGCAGCTTAGAACAGGGGGCTTACGAGCAGTACTTC
CDR3aa: CASSLEQGAYEQYF
j_gene: TRBJ2-7
d_gene: TRBD1
abundance: NA
v_gene: TRBV11-3

CDR3nt: TGTGCCAGCAGCTACACCCATGAGCAGTTCTTC
CDR3aa: CASSYTHEQFF
j_gene: TRBJ2-1
d_gene: NA
abundance: NA
v_gene: TRBV11-3

CDR3nt: TGTGCCAGTAGTGCCACAGGGCTGGATGGCTACACCTTC
CDR3aa: CASSATGLDGYTF
j_gene: TRBJ1-2
d_gene: NA
abundance: NA
v_gene: TRBV19

CDR3nt: TGTGCCAGCAGCGTGGTAGCGGGGGGTTCCCCAGGCGGGGAGCTGTTTTTT
CDR3aa: CASSVVAGGSPGGELFF
j_gene: TRBJ2-2
d_gene: TRBD2
abundance: NA
v_gene: TRBV9

CDR3nt: TGTGCCAGCAGCGTAGGACAGGGCGGCTATGGCTACACCTTC
CDR3aa: CASSVGQGGYGYTF
j_gene: TRBJ1-2
d_gene: TRBD1
abundance: few
v_gene: TRBV9

CDR3nt: TGTGCCAGCAGGAAACCGGGACAGAACTATGGCTACACCTTC
CDR3aa: CASRKPGQNYGYTF
j_gene: TRBJ1-2
d_gene: TRBD1
abundance: NA
v_gene: TRBV6-5

CDR3nt: TGCGCCAGCAACCTAGCGGGAGGAACAGATACGCAGTATTTT
CDR3aa: CASNLAGGTDTQYF
j_gene: TRBJ2-3
d_gene: TRBD2
abundance: NA
v_gene: TRBV10-2

CDR3nt: TGTGCCAGCAGTTCCAGGGGGCCTCACACTGAAGCTTTCTTT
CDR3aa: CASSSRGPHTEAFF
j_gene: TRBJ1-1
d_gene: TRBD1
abundance: NA
v_gene: TRBV28

CDR3nt: TGTGCCAGCAGCTGGGGACAGAGCTATGGCTACACCTTC
CDR3aa: CASSWGQSYGYTF
j_gene: TRBJ1-2
d_gene: TRBD1
abundance: NA
v_gene: TRBV27

CDR3nt: TGCGCCAGCAGATATTGGGCGGGGAGGGGAAACACCATATATTTT
CDR3aa: CASRYWAGRGNTIYF
j_gene: TRBJ1-3
d_gene: NA
abundance: once
v_gene: TRBV5-1

CDR3nt: TGTGCCAGCAGCCAAGGCGGGAGTAACACCGGGGAGCTGTTTTTT
CDR3aa: CASSQGGSNTGELFF
j_gene: TRBJ2-2
d_gene: TRBD2
abundance: NA
v_gene: TRBV3-1/TRBV3-2

CDR3nt: TGTGCCAGCAGGGTGGTGGAGGAGCAGTTCTTC
CDR3aa: CASRVVEEQFF
j_gene: TRBJ2-1
d_gene: NA
abundance: NA
v_gene: TRBV6-5